Shown below are 24 T cell receptor beta chains from a single sample sequenced in a study of human T cells and chemical hapten exposure. Time point: patch test 3, about 24 weeks after DPC sensitization. Stated treatment: therapeutic diphenylcyclopropenone sensitization with weekly scalp DPC. A single record per CDR3 protein comes from TCRdb applying MiXCR to the RACE reads. Of 110,000 or so distinct CDR3 sequences in the sample, under 40% are singletons; the top ten hold 2.5% to 3.5%. This sample comprised whole blood, obtained in connection with sensitization to the hapten diphenylcyclopropenone (DPC). The receptor set was obtained from a man aged 35-49 years with alopecia areata. Some clones in this sample may be carry-over from other donors' samples.

In its sample, this clonotype was seen a few times. The V gene is TRBV2, the J gene TRBJ1-1; D remains unclear. Trimming took 7 bases from V and 2 from J, leaving 14 bases between them. Germline CDR1 is SNHLY and CDR2 is FYNNEI. This CDR3 comprises 14 residues. The CDR3 is CASNSYIINTEAFF. CDR3 DNA sequence: TGTGCCAGCAACAGTTATATCATCAACACTGAAGCTTTCTTT.

This clonotype has a handful of counts. V gene TRBV2 combines with J gene TRBJ2-1; no reliable D call. Germline CDR1 SNHLY, CDR2 FYNNEI. The CDR3 runs to 16 residues. Trimming shortened V by 1 base and J by 0 bases, and 10 bases separated the two germline ends. The CDR3 DNA follows: TGTGCCAGCAGTGAAGTCCCCAGGAGCTCCTACAATGAGCAGTTCTTC. Translating it yields CASSEVPRSSYNEQFF. Full variable domain (missing parts from reference TRBV2 and TRBJ2-1): EPEVTQTPSHQVTQMGQEVILRCVPISNHLYFYWYRQILGQKVEFLVSFYNNEISEKSEIFDDQFSVERPDGSNFTLKIRSTKLEDSAMYFCASSEVPRSSYNEQFFGPGTRLTVL.

This chain links TRBV12-3 or TRBV12-4 with TRBJ1-3, with D tentatively TRBD1 (6 bases). This CDR3 region has 13 residues. Trimming stripped 6 bases from V and 4 bases from J, with 10 bases between. CDR3 sequence: CASSKTGGNTIYF. The DNA for the CDR3 is TGTGCCAGCAGCAAAACAGGGGGAAACACCATATATTTT.

The chain couples TRBV6-2 or TRBV6-3 to TRBJ1-2; 7 nucleotides match TRBD1. The CDR3 totals 15 residues. After removal of 6 bases from V and 3 bases from J, the junction contained 10 bases not matched to a gene. Germline V gives CDR1 MNHEY, CDR2 SVGEGT. CDR3 nucleotide sequence: TGTGCCAGCAGCGGACAGGAAGTAGACGACTATGGCTACACCTTC. Amino acid sequence: CASSGQEVDDYGYTF.

The chain recombines TRBV9 with TRBJ2-6; TRBD2 agrees at 12 bases. The V gene's germline CDR1 is SGDLS and CDR2 YYNGEE. With 4 bases clipped from V and 0 bases from J, the junction kept 2 bases outside the gene matches. The CDR3 consists of 17 residues. CDR3 region: CASSMTSGSSGANVLTF. The CDR3 coding sequence is TGTGCCAGCAGCATGACTAGCGGGAGCTCTGGGGCCAACGTCCTGACTTTC.

This clonotype was counted a few times. The chain is built from TRBV12-3 or TRBV12-4 and TRBJ2-3; 8 positions agree with TRBD2. With 4 bases clipped from V and 5 bases from J, the junction kept 8 bases outside the gene matches. This CDR3 contains 15 residues. CDR3 nucleotide sequence: TGTGCCAGCAGTTCAAAGCGGGAGAAGAAAGATACGCAGTATTTT. Residues: CASSSKREKKDTQYF.

This chain joins TRBV28 and TRBJ1-1; tentatively, D is TRBD1 (5 bases). The germline V gene encodes CDR1 MDHEN and CDR2 SYDVKM. The V and J ends lost 8 bases and 0 bases respectively, with 16 bases between them. CDR3 length: 15 residues. CDR3 sequence reads: CASLRAGGMNTEAFF. CDR3 in DNA: TGTGCCAGCCTTAGGGCGGGGGGAATGAACACTGAAGCTTTCTTT.

The chain joins TRBV6-6 to TRBJ2-1, with D maybe TRBD2 (6 bases). The V and J ends lost 7 bases and 3 bases respectively, with 13 bases between them. CDR3 length: 14 amino acids. Germline V gene lookup returns CDR1 MNHNY and CDR2 SVGAGI (reference sequence). CDR3 loop: CASIRELGYNEQFF. The CDR3 DNA reads TGTGCCAGCATACGGGAGTTGGGCTACAATGAGCAGTTCTTC.

The V and J genes are TRBV6-5 and TRBJ2-7; 11 bases fit TRBD2. Per germline, CDR1 MNHEY and CDR2 SVGAGI. The CDR3 runs to 14 residues. With V trimmed by 4 bases and J by 4 bases, 3 bases remained unmatched. Written as DNA, the CDR3 is TGTGCCAGCAGTTCGACTAGCGGGACGTACGAGCAGTACGTC. This codes for CASSSTSGTYEQYV.

There are a few counts of this clonotype. The J gene is TRBJ1-1, the V gene TRBV6-2 or TRBV6-3; D may be TRBD1 (5 bases). Trimming removed 6 bases at V and 0 bases at J, with 11 bases between. Looked up from germline, CDR1 is MNHEY and CDR2 is SVGEGT. There are 14 residues in the CDR3. The CDR3 nucleotides read TGTGCCAGCAGGAGACAGTCCTTGAACACTGAAGCTTTCTTT. As protein: CASRRQSLNTEAFF.

V gene TRBV27 combines with J gene TRBJ1-5; D unresolved. CDR1 is MNHEY and CDR2 is SMNVEV in the germline V gene (reference sequence). This CDR3 has 12 amino acids. V lost 4 bases to trimming and J lost 7 bases, with 8 bases between them. Written as DNA, the CDR3 is TGTGCCAGCAGTTCCGGGTGGCAGCCCCAGCATTTT. Its translation is CASSSGWQPQHF.

This clonotype was seen more than once but under ten times. CDR3 in amino acids: CASSRDRGSNEQYF. The CDR3 DNA reads as TGCGCCAGCAGCCGGGACAGGGGGTCAAACGAGCAGTACTTC. The chain uses TRBV4-3 and TRBJ2-7; 11 bases match TRBD1. With V trimmed by 4 bases and J by 5 bases, 4 bases remained unmatched. The CDR3 extends over 14 amino acids. CDR1 LGHNA and CDR2 YSLEER come from the germline V gene.

The chain links TRBV21-1 to TRBJ2-3; the table's D gene call, TRBD1, was not cross checked with the DNA. TRBV21-1 represents a pseudogene. This CDR3 is 18 amino acids long. In DNA form, the CDR3 reads TGTGCCAGCAGCTCCCTCCTCAACCGGGACAGGAAGACAGATACGCAGTATTTT. Its translation: CASSSLLNRDRKTDTQYF.

This clonotype was counted a few times. The chain recombines TRBV14 with TRBJ2-1; the D gene is possibly TRBD2 (5 bases). Germline V CDR1 and CDR2: SGHDN, FVKESK. The CDR3 has 12 residues. V was trimmed by 1 base and J by 12 bases, leaving 10 bases between them. CDR3 in amino acids: CASSQGSGTQFF. The DNA of the CDR3 is TGTGCCAGCAGCCAAGGCAGCGGTACGCAGTTCTTC.

The chain uses TRBV7-2 and TRBJ2-7; 7 positions agree with TRBD1. Germline CDR1 is SGHTA and CDR2 is FQGNSA. The CDR3 length is 15 residues. Trimming removed 5 bases from V and 3 bases from J; junction bases left unmatched: 10. The CDR3 DNA follows: TGTGCCAGCAGCCCGGGGACAGCCCCCTACTACGAGCAGTACTTC. The encoded protein is CASSPGTAPYYEQYF.

V is TRBV10-2 and J is TRBJ2-7, with D unclear. Deletions cut 4 bases from V and 3 bases from J, with 4 bases between. Germline V gene lookup returns CDR1 WSHSY and CDR2 SAAADI. The CDR3 length is 11 residues. The CDR3 reads CASSVSYEQYF. The CDR3 DNA follows: TGCGCCAGCAGTGTCAGCTACGAGCAGTACTTC.

The genes are TRBV5-6 and TRBJ2-7; D tentatively fits TRBD1 or TRBD2 (5 bases each). The ends were cut back, 0 bases at V and 1 base at J, with 14 bases in the middle. This CDR3 has 16 residues. Germline CDR1 reads SGHDT; CDR2 reads YYEEEE. CDR3 bases: TGTGCCAGCAGCTTGGGGTGGGACGGCGGTTCCTACGAGCAGTACGTC. This encodes CASSLGWDGGSYEQYV.

V and J are TRBV5-4 and TRBJ2-2; D perhaps matches TRBD1 (6 bases). The germline V gene encodes CDR1 SGHNT and CDR2 YYREEE (reference sequence). The CDR3 extends over 15 amino acids. V dropped 3 bases and J dropped 1 base, with 10 bases sitting between them. The CDR3 DNA reads as TGTGCCAGCAGCTCCGGACAGCTGAACACCGGGGAGCTGTTTTTT. Protein product: CASSSGQLNTGELFF.

Ten or more counts support this clonotype. The chain couples TRBV20-1 to TRBJ1-1; D is unclear. In germline, CDR1 is DFQATT, CDR2 SNEGSKA (reference sequence). Trimming removed 6 bases at V and 3 bases at J, with 11 bases between. The length of the CDR3 is 12 residues. CDR3 sequence: CSAGLADTEAFF. The CDR3 DNA is TGCAGTGCAGGGTTAGCGGACACTGAAGCTTTCTTT.

This clonotype was counted a few times. V and J are TRBV7-9 and TRBJ2-3, with D perhaps matching TRBD2 (5 bases). Deletions cut 5 bases from V and 0 bases from J, with 12 bases between. The CDR3 totals 15 residues. Germline-derived CDR1 and CDR2 are SEHNR and FQNEAQ (reference sequence). CDR3 DNA: TGTGCCAGCAGCCTATTATCGGGAAGCACAGATACGCAGTATTTT. It encodes CASSLLSGSTDTQYF.

This clonotype was found a few times. The V and J genes are TRBV7-9 and TRBJ1-4, with D hard to call. Germline assignment: CDR1 SEHNR and CDR2 FQNEAQ (reference sequence). V lost 1 base and J lost 7, with 10 bases in between. This CDR3 has 14 amino acids. The CDR3 reads CASSLGRGPEKLFF. In DNA form, the CDR3 reads TGTGCCAGCAGCTTAGGGCGAGGACCTGAAAAACTGTTTTTT.

Remarks on this clonotype: The germline gene is not matched at one end of the junction; a read error may be the cause. The rearrangement links TRBV11-3 to TRBJ2-6; perhaps D is TRBD1 or TRBD2 (6 bases each). Germline CDR1 is SGHNT and CDR2 is YENEEA. This CDR3 has 15 residues. This chain's CDR3 is CASSLRGAGANVLNF. The CDR3 DNA reads as TGTGCCAGCAGCCTAAGGGGGGCTGGGGCCAACGTCCTGAATTTC.

The chain has TRBV5-5 and TRBJ2-7; 10 positions match TRBD2. The J segment lost 2 bases and the V segment lost 3 bases, leaving 5 bases of the junction unmatched. The CDR3 runs to 15 residues. Germline V CDR1 and CDR2: SGHKS, YYEKEE (reference sequence). CDR3 nucleotides: TGTGCCAGCAGCTCCCCACTAGCGGGGCCCTACGAGCAGTACTTC. As protein: CASSSPLAGPYEQYF.

The rearrangement joins TRBV5-1 to TRBJ2-7; 13 positions match TRBD2. The V segment lost 4 bases and the J segment 11 bases; nucleotides outside the gene matches: 3. The CDR3 runs to 12 residues. In germline, CDR1 is SGHRS, CDR2 YFSETQ. CDR3 sequence (DNA): TGCGCCAGCAGCACCGGGACTAGCGGGGAGTACTTC. Amino acids: CASSTGTSGEYF.